This T cell receptor (beta chain) was sequenced for a study of technical replicates of blood from a handful of donors. The germline V gene has CDR1 MNHEY and CDR2 SMNVEV (reference sequence). V lost 5 bases to trimming and J lost 5 bases; unmatched junction nucleotides: 14. This CDR3 contains 16 residues. The assay was immunoSEQ multiplex PCR, and TCRdb's table has in-frame clones only and misses some. The data contain around 69,000 clones, around 97% of them seen just once; the ten biggest clones take up over 0.2%. The chain combines TRBV27 with TRBJ2-5; 7 bases align to TRBD2. This sequence originates from a human donor in good health. Sequenced material: T cells isolated from PBMCs. CDR3 in DNA: TGTGCCAGCAGTCCGGGGGACTACCTATCCCACGAGACCCAGTACTTC. It encodes CASSPGDYLSHETQYF.